This TCR beta chain derives from a study of blood T cell repertoires in COVID-19. Turning to the study itself: T cells, B-cell-depleted T cells, or PBMCs supplied cDNA or gDNA.

The CDR3 extends over 16 amino acids. The germline gives CDR1 SGHTA, CDR2 FQGNSA. The V and J ends lost 5 bases and 5 bases, in that order; junction bases with no gene match: 6. In the original workflow: Reference gene primer amplification yielded estimated nucleated cell counts. Profiled with immunoSEQ multiplex PCR; TCRdb holds only in-frame clones, not every one. That table is the source of V, J and clone size, and D and trimming were worked out from the DNA. The table lists under 350,000 clones, over 75% of them singletons. The chain recombines TRBV7-2 with TRBJ2-2; 12 positions agree with TRBD2. The sequencing sample was made of peripheral blood. The sequence was collected from a woman aged 70 to 79 with acute or convalescent COVID-19. The CDR3 is CASSILAGGTTGELFF. The CDR3 coding sequence is TGTGCCAGCAGCATACTAGCGGGGGGAACGACCGGGGAGCTGTTTTTT.